The clone carrying this T cell receptor (beta chain) was detected once. What it binds is not known. The sample is drawn from a study of shared clonotypes between healthy human individuals. Study information: A couple of women and a few men aged 18 to 49 made up the donors.

Generated by immunoSEQ multiplex PCR, the TCRdb table keeps only in-frame clones and is missing some. The sample shows approximately 480,000 clones, about 80% of them seen only once. Findings and limits, study-wide: Clonotype sharing across donors was expected to vary with sequencing depth. There were few donors, and this limited the genetic and exposure-history diversity represented. Investigators collected only blood, and repertoires in tissues likely differ.

The sample consisted of PBMCs. This sequence was found in a woman aged 40 to 50 in good health. Some clones in this sample may be carry-over from other donors' samples.

The CDR3 sequence: CASSPPGLAGGSSGGTQYF. Written as DNA, the CDR3 is TGTGCCAGCTCACCACCGGGACTAGCGGGAGGAAGTTCGGGAGGTACGCAGTATTTT. This chain connects TRBV18 to TRBJ2-3, with 15 bases identical to TRBD2. CDR1 and CDR2 (germline): KGHSH, LQKENI. This CDR3 has 19 amino acids. J gave up 8 bases and V 0 bases, and 12 bases lay outside the gene matches.